This T cell receptor (beta chain) was sequenced for a study of spatial heterogeneity in lung cancer. Via MiXCR, TCRdb re-called the 5' RACE reads, giving one row per CDR3 protein. The sample has about 120,000 distinct CDR3 sequences, 9.5% to 14% seen once; the top ten hold 20% to 25%. Time point here: blood at routine non-recurrence follow-up after resection. Whole RNA, isolated from tumor, nontumor lung or frozen PBMC, was sequenced without prior sorting. V gave up 3 bases and J gave up 0 bases, with 8 bases separating them. The CDR3 contains 15 residues. The table lists this clonotype with many counts.

The TCR comes from a female donor with early-stage non-small cell lung cancer. Sequences were derived from PBMCs, sampled at follow-up. The rearrangement joins TRBV12-3 or TRBV12-4 to TRBJ2-2; D is unresolved. The CDR3 sequence: CASSFWQTNTGELFF. The DNA for the CDR3 is TGTGCCAGCAGTTTCTGGCAGACGAACACCGGGGAGCTGTTTTTT.